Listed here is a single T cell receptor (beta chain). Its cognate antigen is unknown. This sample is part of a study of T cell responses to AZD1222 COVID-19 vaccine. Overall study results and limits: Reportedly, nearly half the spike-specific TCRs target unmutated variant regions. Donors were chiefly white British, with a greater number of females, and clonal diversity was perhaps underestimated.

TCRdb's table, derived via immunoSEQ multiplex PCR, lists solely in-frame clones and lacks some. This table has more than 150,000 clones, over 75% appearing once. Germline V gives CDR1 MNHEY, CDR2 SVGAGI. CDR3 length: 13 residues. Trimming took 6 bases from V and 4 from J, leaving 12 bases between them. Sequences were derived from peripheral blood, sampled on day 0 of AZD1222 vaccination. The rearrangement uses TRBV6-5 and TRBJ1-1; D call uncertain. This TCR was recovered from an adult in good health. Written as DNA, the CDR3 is TGTGCCAGCAGCGACGGGATGGGCACTGAAGCTTTCTTT. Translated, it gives CASSDGMGTEAFF.